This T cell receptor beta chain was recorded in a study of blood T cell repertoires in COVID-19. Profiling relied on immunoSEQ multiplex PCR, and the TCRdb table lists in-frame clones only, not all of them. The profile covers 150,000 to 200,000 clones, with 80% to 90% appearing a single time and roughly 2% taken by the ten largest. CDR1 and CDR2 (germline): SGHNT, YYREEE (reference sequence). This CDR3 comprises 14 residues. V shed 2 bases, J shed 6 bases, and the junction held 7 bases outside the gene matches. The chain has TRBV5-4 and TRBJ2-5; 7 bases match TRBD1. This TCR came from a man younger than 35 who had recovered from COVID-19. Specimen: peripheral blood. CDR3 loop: CASSLTGVEKTQYF. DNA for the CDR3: TGTGCCAGCAGCTTAACAGGGGTTGAGAAGACCCAGTACTTC.